The clone carrying this T cell receptor beta chain was detected many times. These data originate in a study of T cells in Graves' hyperthyroidism and ophthalmopathy. Amplification of TCR beta CDR3 regions used RNA as the template. First-round RT-PCR with HTBI primers amplified the TCR CDR3 region. From the multiplex PCR reads, TCRdb called clonotypes with MiXCR, one entry per CDR3 protein. The repertoire includes around 110,000 distinct CDR3 sequences, about 15% of them detected once, and 35% to 50% sits in the top ten. Deletions cut 5 bases from V and 0 bases from J, with 13 bases between. From germline, CDR1 is SGHAT and CDR2 FQDESV (reference sequence). The CDR3 is 16 residues long. Exclusion criteria comprised uncontrolled infection, other autoimmune disease, pregnancy or lactation. Every diagnosis used clinical symptoms, serum thyroxine and TRAb, thyroid ultrasound and orbital computed tomography. It was 10 ml of fresh peripheral blood that supplied the PBMCs.

The sequence was collected from a woman in her forties or fifties with Graves' hyperthyroidism. V is TRBV11-1 and J is TRBJ2-2; no reliable D call. Sequenced: blood. The CDR3: CASSPLTPANTGELFF. The CDR3, as DNA: TGTGCCAGCAGCCCCCTGACACCAGCGAACACCGGGGAGCTGTTTTTT.